This TCR beta chain is drawn from a study of T-cell reconstitution after alpha-beta-depleted transplantation in children. The J segment lost 7 bases and the V segment lost 5 bases, leaving 8 bases of the junction unmatched. CDR1 is SGHDT, CDR2 YYEEEE, per germline. The CDR3 sequence is 15 residues long. Unique molecular identifiers were incorporated when the TCRbeta library was constructed. A single record per CDR3 protein comes from TCRdb applying MiXCR to the PCR reads. The sample records around 490,000 distinct CDR3 sequences, more than 9.5% being singletons. This chain uses TRBV5-6 with TRBJ2-2; TRBD2 aligns across 10 bases. This TCR was sampled from a female patient aged 2 to 10 who had a stem cell transplant for aplastic anemia, so the T cells may come from the graft donor. Here the sequenced sample was PBMCs, mostly from graft donor cells, taken 180 days after TCRalphabeta/CD19-depleted stem cell transplant. This CDR3 is CASRLLAGRIGELFF. CDR3 bases: TGTGCCAGCAGGCTACTAGCGGGAAGAATCGGGGAGCTGTTTTTT.